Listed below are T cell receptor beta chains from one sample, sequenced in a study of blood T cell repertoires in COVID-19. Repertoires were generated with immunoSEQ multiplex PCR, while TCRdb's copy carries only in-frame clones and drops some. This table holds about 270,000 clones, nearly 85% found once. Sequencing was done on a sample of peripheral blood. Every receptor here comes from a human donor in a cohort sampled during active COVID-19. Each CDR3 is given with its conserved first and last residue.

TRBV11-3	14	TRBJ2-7	CASSLTGGADEQYF
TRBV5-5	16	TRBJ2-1	CASSPQRGVTYNEQFF
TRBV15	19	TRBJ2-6	CATQGNVGATSTGANVLTF
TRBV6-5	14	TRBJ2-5	CASSGNPAQKTQYF
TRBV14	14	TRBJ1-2	CASSRDRESFGYTF
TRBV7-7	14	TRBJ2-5	CASSVDSVQETQYF
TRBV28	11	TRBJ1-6	CASSGGSPLHF
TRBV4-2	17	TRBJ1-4	CASSPTAGDRGYEKLFF
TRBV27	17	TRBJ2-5	CASSLSPARIQLKTQYF
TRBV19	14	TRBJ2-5	CASSGQGAWETQYF
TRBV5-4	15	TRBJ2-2	CASSSRVDNTGELFF
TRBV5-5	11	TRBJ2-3	CASSLLDTQYF
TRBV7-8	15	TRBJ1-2	CASSIGGSGGLGYTF
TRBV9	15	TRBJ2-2	CASSNRGVNTGELFF
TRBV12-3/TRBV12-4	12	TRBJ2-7	CASSRRTYEQYF
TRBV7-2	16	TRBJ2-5	CASSPTGGAVPETQYF
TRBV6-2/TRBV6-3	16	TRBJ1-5	CASSSRGLGGNQPQHF
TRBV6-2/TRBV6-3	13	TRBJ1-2	CASSDRGSAGYTF
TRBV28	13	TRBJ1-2	CASSPTGFYGYTF
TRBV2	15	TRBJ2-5	CASRTYSGSQETQYF
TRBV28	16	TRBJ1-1	CASSSFPRRVNTEAFF
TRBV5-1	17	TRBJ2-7	CASSWGGLAGTSYEQYF
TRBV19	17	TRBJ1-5	CASSISIRSLEVQPQHF
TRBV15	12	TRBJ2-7	CATSSTGSEQYF
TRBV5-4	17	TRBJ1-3	CASSSGQGAIFGNTIYF
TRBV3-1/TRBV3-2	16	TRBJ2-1	CASSQIQGAGYNEQFF
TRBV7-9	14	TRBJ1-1	CASSLTAVNTEAFF
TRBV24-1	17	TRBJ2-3	CATSDPRDGGRTDTQYF
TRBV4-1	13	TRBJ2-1	CASSQDVETQQFF
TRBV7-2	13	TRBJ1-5	CASSLQGTQPQHF
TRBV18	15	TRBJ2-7	CASSPIAGKGYEQYF
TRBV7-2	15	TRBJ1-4	CASSLDTGKYEKLFF
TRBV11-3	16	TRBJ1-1	CASSDGGHRGGTEAFF
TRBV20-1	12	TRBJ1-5	CSASLGDQPQHF
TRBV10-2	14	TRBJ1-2	CASSEWTGEKGYTF
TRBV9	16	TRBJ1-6	CASSVGTGQGLSPLHF
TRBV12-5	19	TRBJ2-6	CASGLVASGSLLGANVLTF
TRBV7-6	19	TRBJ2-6	CASSLAASSVISGANVLTF
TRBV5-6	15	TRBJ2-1	CASSLEGRTVNEQFF
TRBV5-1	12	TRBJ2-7	CASSTGDYEQYF
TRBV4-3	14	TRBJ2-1	CASSQDSRPNEQFF
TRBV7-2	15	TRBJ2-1	CASSSNQNLGGEQFF
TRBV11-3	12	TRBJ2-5	CASQGAEETQYF
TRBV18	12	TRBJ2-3	CASSPRGDTQYF
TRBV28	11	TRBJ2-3	CASSLGGTQYF
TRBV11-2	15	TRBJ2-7	CASSPTPDRPREQYF
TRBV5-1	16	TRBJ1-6	CASSPIGQGGNSPLHF
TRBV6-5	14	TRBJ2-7	CASRPGQGSYEQYF